What follows is one TCR beta chain and its context. This record comes from a study of OX40 agonist ivuxolimab in advanced cancers. Study background: Across the patients, intravenous ivuxolimab was delivered every 2 weeks at 0.01 to 10 mg/kg.

Repertoires were generated with immunoSEQ multiplex PCR, while TCRdb's copy carries only in-frame clones and drops some. The sample holds about 38,000 clones, around four fifths seen once. Germline trimming cut 4 bases from V and 1 base from J; bases unmatched to any gene: 7. The CDR3 consists of 16 residues. Per the germline V gene, CDR1 is SGDLS and CDR2 is YYNGEE. The sample consisted of CD4+ or CD8+ T cells sorted from blood, taken in a trial of the OX40 agonist ivuxolimab. The TCR was taken from an adult with an advanced solid tumor such as melanoma, head and neck, liver or kidney cancer. V gene TRBV9 combines with J gene TRBJ2-2, with TRBD2 matching 7 bases. The CDR3: CASSPSGGGNTGELFF. The DNA for the CDR3 is TGTGCCAGCAGCCCTAGTGGCGGGGGGAACACCGGGGAGCTGTTTTTT.